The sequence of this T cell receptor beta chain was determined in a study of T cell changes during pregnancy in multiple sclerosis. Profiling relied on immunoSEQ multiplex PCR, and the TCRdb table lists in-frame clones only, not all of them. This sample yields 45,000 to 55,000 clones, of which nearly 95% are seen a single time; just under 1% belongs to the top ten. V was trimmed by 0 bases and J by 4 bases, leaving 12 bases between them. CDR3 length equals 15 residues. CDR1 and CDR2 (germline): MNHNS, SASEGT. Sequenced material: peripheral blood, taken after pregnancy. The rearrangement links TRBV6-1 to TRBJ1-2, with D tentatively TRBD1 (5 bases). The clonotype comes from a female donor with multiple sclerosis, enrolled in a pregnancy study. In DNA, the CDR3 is TGTGCCAGCAGTGAAGCTGTCAGGGCAGCCTATGGCTACACCTTC. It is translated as CASSEAVRAAYGYTF.